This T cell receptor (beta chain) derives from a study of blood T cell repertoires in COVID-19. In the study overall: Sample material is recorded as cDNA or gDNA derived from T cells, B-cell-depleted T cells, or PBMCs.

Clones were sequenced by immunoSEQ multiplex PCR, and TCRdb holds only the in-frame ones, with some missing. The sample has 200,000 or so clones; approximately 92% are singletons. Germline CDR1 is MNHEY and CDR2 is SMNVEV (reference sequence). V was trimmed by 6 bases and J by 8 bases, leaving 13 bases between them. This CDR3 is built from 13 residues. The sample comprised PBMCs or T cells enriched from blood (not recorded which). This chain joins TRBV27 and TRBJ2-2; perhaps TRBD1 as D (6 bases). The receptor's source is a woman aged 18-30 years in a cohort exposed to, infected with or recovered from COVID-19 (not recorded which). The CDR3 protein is CASSPGVEGELFF. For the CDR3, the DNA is TGTGCCAGCAGCCCAGGGGTCGAAGGGGAGCTGTTTTTT.